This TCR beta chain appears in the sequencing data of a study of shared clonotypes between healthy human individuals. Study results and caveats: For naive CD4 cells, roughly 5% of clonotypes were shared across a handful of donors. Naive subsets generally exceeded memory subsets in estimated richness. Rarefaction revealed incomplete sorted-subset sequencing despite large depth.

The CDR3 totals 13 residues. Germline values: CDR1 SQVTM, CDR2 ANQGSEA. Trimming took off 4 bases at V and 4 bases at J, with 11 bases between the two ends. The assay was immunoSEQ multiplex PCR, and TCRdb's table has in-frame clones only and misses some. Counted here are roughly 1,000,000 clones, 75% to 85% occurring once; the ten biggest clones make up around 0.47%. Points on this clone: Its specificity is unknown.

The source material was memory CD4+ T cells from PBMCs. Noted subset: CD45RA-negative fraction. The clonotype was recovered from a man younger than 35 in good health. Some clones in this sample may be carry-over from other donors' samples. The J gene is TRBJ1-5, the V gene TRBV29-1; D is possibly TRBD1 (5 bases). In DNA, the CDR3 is TGCAGCGTTGGTGGGACCCAAAATCAGCCCCAGCATTTT. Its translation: CSVGGTQNQPQHF.